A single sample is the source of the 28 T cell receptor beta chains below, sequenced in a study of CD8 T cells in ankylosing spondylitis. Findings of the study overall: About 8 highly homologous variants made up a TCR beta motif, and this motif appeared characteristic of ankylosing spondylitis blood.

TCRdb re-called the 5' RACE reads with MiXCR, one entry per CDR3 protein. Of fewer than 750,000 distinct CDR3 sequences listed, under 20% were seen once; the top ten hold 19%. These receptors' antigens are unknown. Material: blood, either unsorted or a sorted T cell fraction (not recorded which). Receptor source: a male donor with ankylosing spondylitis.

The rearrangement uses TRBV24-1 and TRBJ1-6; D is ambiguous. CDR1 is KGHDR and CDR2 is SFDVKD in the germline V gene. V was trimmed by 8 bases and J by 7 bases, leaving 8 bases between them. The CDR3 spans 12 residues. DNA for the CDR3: TGTGCCACCATAACACGGAATTCACCCCTCCACTTT. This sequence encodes CATITRNSPLHF.

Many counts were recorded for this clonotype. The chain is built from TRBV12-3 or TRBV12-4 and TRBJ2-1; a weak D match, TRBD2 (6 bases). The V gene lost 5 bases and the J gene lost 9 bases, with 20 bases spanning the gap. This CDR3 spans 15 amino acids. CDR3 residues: CASSPGGAQGLEQFF. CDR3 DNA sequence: TGTGCCAGCAGTCCCGGCGGGGCGCAGGGACTTGAGCAGTTCTTC.

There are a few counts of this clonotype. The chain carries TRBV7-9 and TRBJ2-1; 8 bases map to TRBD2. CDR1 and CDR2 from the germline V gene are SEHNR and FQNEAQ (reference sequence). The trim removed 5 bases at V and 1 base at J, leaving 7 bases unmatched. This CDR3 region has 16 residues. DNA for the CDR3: TGTGCCAGCAGCCCGGCCGGGGGGGCATCCTACAATGAGCAGTTCTTC. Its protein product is CASSPAGGASYNEQFF.

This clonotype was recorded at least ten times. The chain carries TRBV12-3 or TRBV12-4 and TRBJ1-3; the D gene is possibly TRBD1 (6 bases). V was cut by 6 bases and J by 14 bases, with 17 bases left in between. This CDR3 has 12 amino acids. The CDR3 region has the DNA TGTGCCAGCAGCCGGGACAACCGGAACCTATATTTT. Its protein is CASSRDNRNLYF.

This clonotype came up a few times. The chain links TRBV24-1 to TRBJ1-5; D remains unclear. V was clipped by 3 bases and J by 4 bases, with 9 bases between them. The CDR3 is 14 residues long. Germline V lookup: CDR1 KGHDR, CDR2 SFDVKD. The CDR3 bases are TGTGCCACCAGTGATCCGGGTCAAAATCAGCCCCAGCATTTT. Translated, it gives CATSDPGQNQPQHF.

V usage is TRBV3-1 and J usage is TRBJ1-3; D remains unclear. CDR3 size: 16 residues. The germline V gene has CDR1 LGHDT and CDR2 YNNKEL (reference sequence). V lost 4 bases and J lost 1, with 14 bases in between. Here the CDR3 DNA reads TGTGCCAGCAGCCCGGAGGGTGGGCGGTCTGGAAACACCATATATTTT. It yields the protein CASSPEGGRSGNTIYF.

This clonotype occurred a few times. The CDR3 region is CSATKNVVETQYF. CDR3 DNA sequence: TGCAGTGCTACTAAAAACGTAGTCGAGACCCAGTACTTC. This sequence joins TRBV20-1 and TRBJ2-5; unclear D gene. The CDR3 sequence is 13 residues long. Between the trimmed V and J ends, which lost 4 bases and 5 bases, there was a span of 14 bases. CDR1 DFQATT and CDR2 SNEGSKA come from the germline V gene (reference sequence).

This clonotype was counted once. This CDR3 reads CASSWIINQPQHF. As DNA, the CDR3 is TGTGCCAGCAGTTGGATAATCAATCAGCCCCAGCATTTT. The chain joins TRBV27 to TRBJ1-5; D is unresolved. Per germline, CDR1 MNHEY and CDR2 SMNVEV (reference sequence). V dropped 4 bases and J dropped 3 bases, with 7 bases sitting between them. There are 13 residues in the CDR3.

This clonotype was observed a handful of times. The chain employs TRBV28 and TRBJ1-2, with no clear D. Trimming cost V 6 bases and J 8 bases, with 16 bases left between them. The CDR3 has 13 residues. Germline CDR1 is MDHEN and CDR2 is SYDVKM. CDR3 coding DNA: TGTGCCAGCAGCCGTAGCCTGGGTACAGGCTACACCTTC. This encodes CASSRSLGTGYTF.

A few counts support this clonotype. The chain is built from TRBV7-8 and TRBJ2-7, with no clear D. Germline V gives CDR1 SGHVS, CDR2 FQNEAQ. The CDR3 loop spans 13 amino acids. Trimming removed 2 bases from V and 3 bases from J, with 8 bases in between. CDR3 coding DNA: TGTGCCAGCAGCTTAACAGAAGACTACGAGCAGTACTTC. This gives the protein CASSLTEDYEQYF.

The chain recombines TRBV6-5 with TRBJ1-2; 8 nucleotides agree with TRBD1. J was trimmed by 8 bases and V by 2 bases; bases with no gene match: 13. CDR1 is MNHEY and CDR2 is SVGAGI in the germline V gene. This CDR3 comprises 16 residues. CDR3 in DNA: TGTGCCAGCAGTTACACAGGGGGAGAGCGTGGCGGGGGCTACACCTTC. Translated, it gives CASSYTGGERGGGYTF.

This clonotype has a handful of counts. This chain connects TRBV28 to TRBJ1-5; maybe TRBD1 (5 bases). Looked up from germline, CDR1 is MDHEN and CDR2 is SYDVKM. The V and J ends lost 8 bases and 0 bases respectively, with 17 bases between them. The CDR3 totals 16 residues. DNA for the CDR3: TGTGCCAGCCTACAAACGGGGGGAAATAGCAATCAGCCCCAGCATTTT. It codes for CASLQTGGNSNQPQHF.

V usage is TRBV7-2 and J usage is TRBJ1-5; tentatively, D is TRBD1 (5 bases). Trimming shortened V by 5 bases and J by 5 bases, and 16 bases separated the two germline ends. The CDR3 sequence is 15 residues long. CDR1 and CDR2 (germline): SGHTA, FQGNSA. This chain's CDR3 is CASSEGPSTDQPQHF. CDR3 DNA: TGTGCCAGCAGCGAGGGACCTAGCACGGATCAGCCCCAGCATTTT.

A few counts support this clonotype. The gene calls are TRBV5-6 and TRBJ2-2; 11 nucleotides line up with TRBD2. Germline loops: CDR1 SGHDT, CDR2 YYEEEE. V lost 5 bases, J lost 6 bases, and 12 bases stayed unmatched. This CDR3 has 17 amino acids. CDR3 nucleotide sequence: TGTGCCAGCAGATTTGGACTAGCGGGTCTGTATTCCGGGGAGCTGTTTTTT. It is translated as CASRFGLAGLYSGELFF.

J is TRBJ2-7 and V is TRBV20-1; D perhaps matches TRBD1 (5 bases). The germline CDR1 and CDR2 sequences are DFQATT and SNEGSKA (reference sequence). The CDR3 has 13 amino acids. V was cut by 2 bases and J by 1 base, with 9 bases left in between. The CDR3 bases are TGCAGTGCTAGAAGCAGGGCATCCTACGAGCAGTACTTC. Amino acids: CSARSRASYEQYF.

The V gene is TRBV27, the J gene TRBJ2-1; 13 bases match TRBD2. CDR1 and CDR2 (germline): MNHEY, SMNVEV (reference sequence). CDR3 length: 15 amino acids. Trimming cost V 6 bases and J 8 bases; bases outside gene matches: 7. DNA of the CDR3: TGTGCCAGCAGCCCCGGGACTAGCGGGATCTATGAGCAGTTCTTC. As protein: CASSPGTSGIYEQFF.

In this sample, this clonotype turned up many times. CDR3 sequence: CASRNLGTQYF. The CDR3 nucleotides are TGTGCCAGCAGAAACTTGGGGACCCAGTACTTC. The V and J genes are TRBV12-3 or TRBV12-4 and TRBJ2-5; D is uncertain. CDR3 size: 11 residues. Trimming left V 6 bases short and J 7 bases short, with 9 bases between.

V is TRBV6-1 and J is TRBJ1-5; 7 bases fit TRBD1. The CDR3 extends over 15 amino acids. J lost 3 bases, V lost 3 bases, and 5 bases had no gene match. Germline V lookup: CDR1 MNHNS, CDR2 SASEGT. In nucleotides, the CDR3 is TGTGCCAGCAGTGACACGGGACAGCACAATCAGCCCCAGCATTTT. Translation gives CASSDTGQHNQPQHF.

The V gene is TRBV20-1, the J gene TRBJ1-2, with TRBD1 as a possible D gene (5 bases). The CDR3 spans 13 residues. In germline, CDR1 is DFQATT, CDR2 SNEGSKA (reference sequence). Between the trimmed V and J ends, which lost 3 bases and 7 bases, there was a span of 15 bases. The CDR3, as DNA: TGCAGTGCTAGCCACGGCCAGGGCCGTGGCTACACCTTC. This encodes CSASHGQGRGYTF.

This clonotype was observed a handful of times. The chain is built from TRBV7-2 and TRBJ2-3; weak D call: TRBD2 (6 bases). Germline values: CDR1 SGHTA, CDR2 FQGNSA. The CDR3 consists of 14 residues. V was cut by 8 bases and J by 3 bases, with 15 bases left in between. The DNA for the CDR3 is TGTGCCAGCGGCCCTAGCGATCGAACAGATACGCAGTATTTT. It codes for CASGPSDRTDTQYF.

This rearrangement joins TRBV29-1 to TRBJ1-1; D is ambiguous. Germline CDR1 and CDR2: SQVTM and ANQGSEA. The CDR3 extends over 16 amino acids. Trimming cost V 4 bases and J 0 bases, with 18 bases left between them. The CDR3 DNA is TGCAGCGTTGCCGAGGACTCCGGGAAGGTGAACACTGAAGCTTTCTTT. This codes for CSVAEDSGKVNTEAFF.

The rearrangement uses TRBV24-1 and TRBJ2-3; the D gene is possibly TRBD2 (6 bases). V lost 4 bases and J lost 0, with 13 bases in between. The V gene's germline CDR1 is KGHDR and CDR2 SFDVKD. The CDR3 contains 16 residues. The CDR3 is CATSEASGGSTDTQYF. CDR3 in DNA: TGTGCCACCAGTGAAGCCAGCGGAGGGAGCACAGATACGCAGTATTTT.

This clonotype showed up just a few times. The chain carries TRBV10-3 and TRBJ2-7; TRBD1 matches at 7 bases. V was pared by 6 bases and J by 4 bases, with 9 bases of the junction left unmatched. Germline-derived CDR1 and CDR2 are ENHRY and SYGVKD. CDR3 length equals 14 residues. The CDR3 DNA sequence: TGTGCCATCAGGCAGGGGGATATAGGATACGAGCAGTACTTC. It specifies CAIRQGDIGYEQYF.

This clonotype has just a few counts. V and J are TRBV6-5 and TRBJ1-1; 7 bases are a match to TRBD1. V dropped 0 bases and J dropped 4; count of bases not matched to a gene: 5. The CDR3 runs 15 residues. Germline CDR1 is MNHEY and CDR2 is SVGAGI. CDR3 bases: TGTGCCAGCAGTTACTCAGGGCAGGGGGTCACTGAAGCTTTCTTT. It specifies CASSYSGQGVTEAFF.

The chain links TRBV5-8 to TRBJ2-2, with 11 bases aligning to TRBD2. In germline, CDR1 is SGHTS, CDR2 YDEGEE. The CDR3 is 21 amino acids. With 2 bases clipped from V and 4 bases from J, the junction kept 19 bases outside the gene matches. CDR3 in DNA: TGTGCCAGCAGCTTAGGGAGCCCGGGACTAGCGGATCCGGGGGTCACCGGGGAGCTGTTTTTT. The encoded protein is CASSLGSPGLADPGVTGELFF. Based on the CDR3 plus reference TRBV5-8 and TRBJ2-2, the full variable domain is EAGVTQSPTHLIKTRGQQATLRCSPISGHTSVYWYQQALGLGLQFLLWYDEGEERNRGNFPPRFSGRQFPNYSSELNVNALELEDSALYLCASSLGSPGLADPGVTGELFFGEGSRLTVL.

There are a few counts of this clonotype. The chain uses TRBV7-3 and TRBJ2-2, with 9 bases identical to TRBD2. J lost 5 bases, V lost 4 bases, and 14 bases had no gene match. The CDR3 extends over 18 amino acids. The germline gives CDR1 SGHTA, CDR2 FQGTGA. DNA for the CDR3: TGTGCCAGCAGCTCAACGCCGAGGGCTAGCGGGGTTACCGGGGAGCTGTTTTTT. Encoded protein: CASSSTPRASGVTGELFF. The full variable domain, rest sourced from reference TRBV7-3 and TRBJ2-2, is GAGVSQTPSNKVTEKGKYVELRCDPISGHTALYWYRQSLGQGPEFLIYFQGTGAADDSGLPNDRFFAVRPEGSVSTLKIQRTERGDSAVYLCASSSTPRASGVTGELFFGEGSRLTVL.

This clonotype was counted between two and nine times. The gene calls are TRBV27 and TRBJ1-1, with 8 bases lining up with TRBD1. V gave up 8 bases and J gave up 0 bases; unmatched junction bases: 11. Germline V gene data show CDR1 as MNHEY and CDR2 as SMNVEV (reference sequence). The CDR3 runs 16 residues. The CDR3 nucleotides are TGTGCCAGCGCTAGGACAGGGAGTTTCATGAACACTGAAGCTTTCTTT. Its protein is CASARTGSFMNTEAFF.

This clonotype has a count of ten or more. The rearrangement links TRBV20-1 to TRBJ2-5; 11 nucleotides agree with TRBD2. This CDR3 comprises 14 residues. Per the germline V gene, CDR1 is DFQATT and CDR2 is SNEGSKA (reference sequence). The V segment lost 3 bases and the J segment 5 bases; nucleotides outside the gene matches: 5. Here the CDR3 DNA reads TGCAGTGCTAGGACTAGCGGGGTAGGGGAGACCCAGTACTTC. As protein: CSARTSGVGETQYF.